This T cell receptor beta chain was sequenced during a study of shared clonotypes between healthy human individuals. CD45RO negativity and positive selection for CCR7 defined naive CD8 cells, a population that excluded terminally differentiated effector memory CD45RA+ cells. Findings and limits, study-wide: Larger estimated richness was generally seen in naive subsets than in memory subsets. Rarefaction exposed incomplete sorted-subset sequencing despite large depth.

Samples underwent the assay at deep level. Generated by immunoSEQ multiplex PCR, the TCRdb table keeps only in-frame clones and is missing some. The table records millions of clones, 85% to 95% of them present only once. As regards this clone: Its antigen is unidentified.

This CDR3 is built from 13 residues. CDR1 and CDR2 from the germline V gene are ENHRY and SYGVKD. V lost 10 bases, J lost 4 bases, and 14 bases lay in between. The sequenced sample consisted of naive CD8+ T cells from PBMCs. The rearrangement links TRBV10-3 to TRBJ1-5; the D is unclear. This clonotype was obtained from a man between 18 and 29 years old in good health. Some clones in this sample may be carry-over from other donors' samples. CDR3 nucleotides: TGTGCCACGGACGAAAGTGGAAATCAGCCCCAGCATTTT. It yields the protein CATDESGNQPQHF.